The rows below give T cell receptor beta chains drawn from one sample of a study of T-cell reconstitution after alpha-beta-depleted transplantation in children. TCRdb reprocessed the PCR reads via MiXCR and lists one record per CDR3 protein. The sample holds 350,000 to 400,000 distinct CDR3 sequences, more than 10% seen once. Sequenced material: PBMCs, taken from the stem cell graft. All receptors derive from a human donor who donated a stem cell graft to a child with Fanconi anemia. CDR3s include the opening cysteine and the closing phenylalanine or tryptophan. The D gene is left open where the match is weak. Clone size is not always given. Where it is, it says once, few, many or a class for expanded clones.

13	TRBD1	TRBV7-8	TRBJ1-2	NA	CASSPDRDRGYTF	TGTGCCAGCAGCCCTGACAGGGATCGTGGCTACACCTTC
14	TRBD1	TRBV5-1	TRBJ2-1	NA	CASSLEGTADEQFF	TGCGCCAGCAGCTTAGAGGGGACAGCGGACGAGCAGTTCTTC
15	NA	TRBV2	TRBJ2-1	many	CASSEWGSSYNEQFF	TGTGCCAGCAGTGAGTGGGGGAGCTCCTACAATGAGCAGTTCTTC
14	NA	TRBV7-8	TRBJ1-1	few	CASSLGGSLTEAFF	TGTGCCAGCAGCTTAGGAGGCAGTCTGACTGAAGCTTTCTTT
12	NA	TRBV11-2	TRBJ2-5	NA	CASGSGSETQYF	TGTGCCAGCGGGTCCGGATCAGAGACCCAGTACTTC
13	NA	TRBV10-3	TRBJ2-1	few	CAITGNPYNEQFF	TGTGCCATTACTGGGAACCCATATAATGAGCAGTTCTTC
12	NA	TRBV12-3/TRBV12-4	TRBJ2-7	NA	CASSLFTYEQYF	TGTGCCAGCAGTTTATTTACCTACGAGCAGTACTTC
13	TRBD1	TRBV20-1	TRBJ1-2	many	CSARVVRGQGYTF	TGCAGTGCTAGAGTTGTCAGGGGGCAAGGCTACACCTTC
11	NA	TRBV12-3/TRBV12-4	TRBJ1-1	many	CASSLLVEAFF	TGTGCCAGCAGTTTATTAGTTGAAGCTTTCTTT
15	NA	TRBV7-2	TRBJ1-3	few	CASSLVRGGGNTIYF	TGTGCCAGCAGCTTAGTCAGAGGGGGTGGAAACACCATATATTTT
15	TRBD1	TRBV29-1	TRBJ1-1	NA	CSVDKTGLTNTEAFF	TGCAGCGTTGATAAGACAGGGTTAACGAACACTGAAGCTTTCTTT
15	NA	TRBV7-9	TRBJ1-3	few	CASSRNGSPGNTIYF	TGTGCCAGCAGCCGAAACGGGTCTCCTGGAAACACCATATATTTT
15	NA	TRBV18	TRBJ1-3	many	CASSPSTASGNTIYF	TGTGCCAGCTCACCATCTACAGCCTCTGGAAACACCATATATTTT
16	NA	TRBV7-9	TRBJ1-1	few	CASSLVSGRGGYEAFF	TGTGCCAGCAGCTTAGTATCGGGGAGGGGAGGCTATGAAGCTTTCTTT
11	NA	TRBV2	TRBJ2-5	many	CASSVRETQYF	TGTGCCAGCAGTGTGAGGGAGACCCAGTACTTC
17	TRBD1	TRBV9	TRBJ1-6	many	CASSVGGGAGGNSPLHF	TGTGCCAGCAGCGTAGGAGGGGGAGCAGGGGGAAATTCACCCCTCCACTTT
13	TRBD2	TRBV20-1	TRBJ2-7	few	CSADSGSAYEQYF	TGCAGTGCTGATAGCGGGTCCGCCTACGAGCAGTACTTC
12	NA	TRBV6-2/TRBV6-3	TRBJ1-2	few	CASSPSTYGYTF	TGTGCCAGCAGCCCATCTACGTATGGCTACACCTTC
15	NA	TRBV10-2	TRBJ1-2	many	CASSESIGSGYGYTF	TGCGCCAGCAGTGAGTCGATAGGGTCAGGCTATGGCTACACCTTC
16	NA	TRBV9	TRBJ2-7	NA	CASSPTGRYGSYEQYF	TGTGCCAGCAGCCCGACAGGGAGGTACGGATCCTACGAGCAGTACTTC
17	NA	TRBV28	TRBJ2-5	few	CASSPLGQGMSGETQYF	TGTGCCAGCAGTCCCCTCGGGCAGGGGATGTCGGGGGAGACCCAGTACTTC
15	TRBD1	TRBV9	TRBJ2-1	many	CASSVGGTALHEQFF	TGTGCCAGCAGCGTAGGGGGGACAGCCCTCCATGAGCAGTTCTTC
15	TRBD1	TRBV7-2	TRBJ1-4	NA	CASSLVATGWKKLFF	TGTGCCAGCAGCTTAGTCGCGACAGGGTGGAAAAAACTGTTTTTT
12	NA	TRBV20-1	TRBJ1-1	NA	CSPSTVNTEAFF	TGCAGTCCATCGACAGTGAACACTGAAGCTTTCTTT
15	NA	TRBV4-3	TRBJ1-1	few	CASSQMTGGNTEAFF	TGCGCCAGCAGCCAGATGACAGGAGGAAACACTGAAGCTTTCTTT
15	NA	TRBV6-5	TRBJ1-3	NA	CASSHRDNSGNTIYF	TGTGCCAGCAGTCACAGGGACAACTCTGGAAACACCATATATTTT
11	NA	TRBV29-1	TRBJ2-1	NA	CSVEWRNEQFF	TGCAGCGTTGAATGGAGGAATGAGCAGTTCTTC
15	TRBD1	TRBV5-1	TRBJ2-2	few	CASSVEGAYTGELFF	TGCGCCAGCAGCGTTGAGGGGGCGTACACCGGGGAGCTGTTTTTT
16	NA	TRBV5-1	TRBJ2-2	few	CASSSRGGNLAGELFF	TGCGCCAGCAGCTCCAGGGGCGGTAATTTGGCCGGGGAGCTGTTTTTT
14	NA	TRBV5-1	TRBJ1-2	few	CASSLEGPGNGYTF	TGCGCCAGCAGCTTGGAAGGGCCAGGGAATGGCTACACCTTC
15	NA	TRBV7-6	TRBJ1-1	NA	CASSLAISLNTEAFF	TGTGCCAGCAGCTTAGCGATCAGCTTGAACACTGAAGCTTTCTTT
16	TRBD1	TRBV15	TRBJ2-3	NA	CATSRIRTGGVDTQYF	TGTGCCACCAGCAGAATTCGGACAGGGGGTGTAGATACGCAGTATTTT
15	NA	TRBV5-6	TRBJ1-2	NA	CASSLPGPTVYGYTF	TGTGCCAGCAGCTTGCCCGGGCCCACAGTCTATGGCTACACCTTC
14	NA	TRBV30	TRBJ1-3	few	CAWSTSRSGNTIYF	TGTGCCTGGAGTACCAGTCGTTCGGGAAACACCATATATTTT
15	NA	TRBV29-1	TRBJ1-4	many	CSVADPQGPKEKLFF	TGCAGCGTAGCGGACCCTCAAGGGCCCAAAGAAAAACTGTTTTTT
16	TRBD1	TRBV12-3/TRBV12-4	TRBJ2-7	few	CASRRVPGQGSYEQYF	TGTGCCAGCAGGAGGGTACCGGGACAGGGATCCTACGAGCAGTACTTC
14	NA	TRBV12-3/TRBV12-4	TRBJ2-3	few	CASRVRGGTDTQYF	TGTGCCAGCAGGGTGAGGGGGGGCACAGATACGCAGTATTTT
17	TRBD1	TRBV20-1	TRBJ1-5	NA	CSASDPSGTGVGQPQHF	TGCAGTGCTAGTGATCCTTCCGGGACAGGGGTTGGACAGCCCCAGCATTTT
14	NA	TRBV2	TRBJ1-5	few	CASRGTGGQAPQHF	TGTGCCAGCAGGGGAACGGGGGGACAAGCGCCCCAGCATTTT
13	NA	TRBV18	TRBJ2-2	few	CASSPSITGELFF	TGTGCCAGCTCACCATCCATCACCGGGGAGCTGTTTTTT
9	NA	TRBV30	TRBJ2-1	few	CAWSDEQFF	TGTGCCTGGAGTGATGAGCAGTTCTTC
13	NA	TRBV29-1	TRBJ2-1	NA	CSVELAVYNEQFF	TGCAGCGTTGAATTGGCCGTCTACAATGAGCAGTTCTTC
14	NA	TRBV4-2	TRBJ2-3	NA	CASSQERRGDTQYF	TGTGCCAGCAGCCAAGAGCGAAGAGGAGATACGCAGTATTTT